This T cell receptor beta chain comes out of a study of blood T cell repertoires in COVID-19. This CDR3 is built from 16 residues. Germline CDR1 is MNHEY and CDR2 is SVGEGT. V shed 6 bases, J shed 1 base, and the junction held 9 bases outside the gene matches. Methods used by the authors: Nucleated cell counts were estimated from reference gene primer amplification. Produced via immunoSEQ multiplex PCR; TCRdb's table is partial and in-frame only. That table is the source of V, J and clone size, and D and trimming were worked out from the DNA. The sample holds 200,000 or so clones, about nine tenths seen once.

The clonotype was recovered from a man between 65 and 85 years old with active or convalescent COVID-19. Source material: peripheral blood. The chain links TRBV6-2 or TRBV6-3 to TRBJ2-1; 7 bases fit TRBD2. The CDR3 sequence: CASSPSGDRSYNEQFF. The CDR3 bases are TGTGCCAGCAGCCCTAGCGGTGATAGGTCCTACAATGAGCAGTTCTTC.